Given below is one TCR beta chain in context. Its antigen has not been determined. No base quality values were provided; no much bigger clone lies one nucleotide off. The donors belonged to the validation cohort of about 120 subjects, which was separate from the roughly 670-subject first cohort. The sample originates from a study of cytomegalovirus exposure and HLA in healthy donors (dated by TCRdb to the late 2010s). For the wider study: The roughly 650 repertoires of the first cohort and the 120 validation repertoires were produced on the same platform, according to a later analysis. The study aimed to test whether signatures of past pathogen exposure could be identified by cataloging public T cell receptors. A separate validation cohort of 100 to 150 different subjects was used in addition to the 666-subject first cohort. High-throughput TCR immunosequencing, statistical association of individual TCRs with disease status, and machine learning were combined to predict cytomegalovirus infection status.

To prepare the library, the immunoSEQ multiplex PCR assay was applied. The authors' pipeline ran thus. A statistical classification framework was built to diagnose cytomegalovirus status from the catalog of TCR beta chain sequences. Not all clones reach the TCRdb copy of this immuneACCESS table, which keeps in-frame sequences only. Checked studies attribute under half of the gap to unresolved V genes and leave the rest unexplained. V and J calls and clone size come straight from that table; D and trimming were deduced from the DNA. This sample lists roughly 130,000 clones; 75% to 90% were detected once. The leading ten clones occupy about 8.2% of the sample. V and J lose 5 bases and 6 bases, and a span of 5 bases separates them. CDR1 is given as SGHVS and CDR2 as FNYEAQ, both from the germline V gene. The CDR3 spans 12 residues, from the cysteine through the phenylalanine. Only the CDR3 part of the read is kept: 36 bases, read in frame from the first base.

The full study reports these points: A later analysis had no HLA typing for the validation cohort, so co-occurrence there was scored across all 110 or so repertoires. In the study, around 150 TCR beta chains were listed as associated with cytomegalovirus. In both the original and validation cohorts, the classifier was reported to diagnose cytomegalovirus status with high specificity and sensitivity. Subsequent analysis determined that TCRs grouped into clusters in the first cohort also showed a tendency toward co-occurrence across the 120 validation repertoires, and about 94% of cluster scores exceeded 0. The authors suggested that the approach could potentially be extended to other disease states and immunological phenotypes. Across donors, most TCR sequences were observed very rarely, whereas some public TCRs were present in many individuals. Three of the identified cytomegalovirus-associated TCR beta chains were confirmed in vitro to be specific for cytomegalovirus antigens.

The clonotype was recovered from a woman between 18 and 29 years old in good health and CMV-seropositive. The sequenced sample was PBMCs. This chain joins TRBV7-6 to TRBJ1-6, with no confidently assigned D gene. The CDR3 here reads CASSQSNSPLHF. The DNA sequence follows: TGTGCCAGCAGCCAATCTAATTCACCCCTCCACTTT.